The 20 T cell receptor beta chains presented below share a single source sample, sequenced in a study of blood T cells in healthy people across ages. A sample-barcoded 5' primer and a J-beta primer mix were used in a second PCR of roughly 7 to 12 cycles. From the 5' RACE reads, TCRdb called clonotypes with MiXCR, one entry per CDR3 protein. Of some 1.7 million distinct CDR3 sequences listed, 28% are singletons. The sequenced sample was blood. The receptors stem from a woman aged 25-40 years in good health.

The genes are TRBV28 and TRBJ2-5, with TRBD2 matching 7 bases. The germline gives CDR1 MDHEN, CDR2 SYDVKM. The CDR3 contains 14 residues. The J segment lost 7 bases and the V segment lost 5 bases, leaving 10 bases of the junction unmatched. This chain's CDR3 is CASSAPPGGRTQYF. DNA for the CDR3: TGTGCCAGCAGTGCCCCGCCGGGGGGACGGACCCAGTACTTC. The full variable domain, rest sourced from reference TRBV28 and TRBJ2-5, is DVKVTQSSRYLVKRTGEKVFLECVQDMDHENMFWYRQDPGLGLRLIYFSYDVKMKEKGDIPEGYSVSREKKERFSLILESASTNQTSMYLCASSAPPGGRTQYFGPGTRLLVL.

Note on this clonotype: With a much larger clone just one base away, this may be a read error. The genes are TRBV12-3 or TRBV12-4 and TRBJ2-1; 9 nucleotides line up with TRBD1. The length of the CDR3 is 13 residues. V lost 6 bases, J lost 8 bases, and 5 bases stayed unmatched. The CDR3 loop is CASSTGTGYEQFF. In DNA form, the CDR3 reads TGTGCCAGCAGCACCGGGACAGGGTATGAGCAGTTCTTC.

The CDR3 is CSAGARLAGLEQFF. Here the CDR3 DNA reads TGCAGCGCCGGAGCCCGACTAGCCGGCCTTGAGCAGTTCTTC. The chain links TRBV29-1 to TRBJ2-1; 7 nucleotides line up with TRBD2. The CDR3 sequence is 14 residues long. Germline CDR1 and CDR2: SQVTM and ANQGSEA. Unmatched junction bases numbered 15, after V lost 7 bases and J lost 9 bases.

This rearrangement joins TRBV6-2 or TRBV6-3 to TRBJ2-5, with 11 positions matching TRBD2. The CDR3 runs 16 residues. Germline CDR1 reads MNHEY; CDR2 reads SVGEGT. V shed 6 bases, J shed 3 bases, and the junction held 9 bases outside the gene matches. The CDR3 region has the DNA TGTGCCAGCAGATCTGGAACTAGCGGGAGCGAAGAGACCCAGTACTTC. Its protein product is CASRSGTSGSEETQYF.

This chain connects TRBV5-4 to TRBJ2-4, with D hard to call. The J call may be incorrect, as the DNA end agrees better with TRBJ2-7. Germline CDR1 is SGHNT and CDR2 is YYREEE (reference sequence). The CDR3 totals 14 residues. Here the CDR3 reads CASSPTGLHYEQYF. DNA for the CDR3: TGTGCCAGCAGCCCCACCGGGCTACACTACGAGCAGTACTTC.

This chain joins TRBV6-5 and TRBJ2-1; 8 bases line up with TRBD1. Germline-derived CDR1 and CDR2 are MNHEY and SVGAGI. The CDR3 extends over 18 amino acids. Unmatched junction bases numbered 24, after V lost 4 bases and J lost 13 bases. CDR3 DNA: TGTGCCAGCAGTTCCCGGGGACAGGCCTATGGCCCTAGAGAGACCCAGTTCTTC. Translation: CASSSRGQAYGPRETQFF.

This clonotype was picked up a small number of times. This chain joins TRBV12-3 or TRBV12-4 and TRBJ2-5; the match to TRBD2 covers 7 bases. This CDR3 is built from 13 residues. Trimming removed 8 bases from V and 4 bases from J; junction bases left unmatched: 7. In DNA form, the CDR3 reads TGTGCCAGCCATCATTGGGGGGGAGAGACCCAGTACTTC. This encodes CASHHWGGETQYF.

The chain employs TRBV30 and TRBJ2-1, with D possibly TRBD2 on 6 matching bases. The V and J ends lost 0 bases and 2 bases respectively, with 11 bases between them. CDR1 and CDR2 (germline): GTSNPN, SVGIG (reference sequence). This CDR3 has 15 residues. CDR3: CAWSVGRITYNEQFF. The CDR3 bases are TGTGCCTGGAGTGTCGGGAGAATCACCTACAATGAGCAGTTCTTC.

This clonotype was seen repeatedly, ten times or more. V gene TRBV12-3 or TRBV12-4 combines with J gene TRBJ2-7; D gene uncertain. V dropped 6 bases and J dropped 6 bases, with 15 bases sitting between them. The CDR3 is 13 amino acids. CDR3 loop: CASSADRFLEQYF. The CDR3 DNA is TGTGCCAGCAGCGCCGACCGTTTTCTCGAGCAGTACTTC.

The chain combines TRBV7-6 with TRBJ2-4; 10 bases match TRBD1. The DNA end lines up better with TRBJ2-7; the J call may be wrong. Per germline, CDR1 SGHVS and CDR2 FNYEAQ. The CDR3 extends over 15 amino acids. The CDR3 sequence is CASSRGDRGAYEQYF. CDR3 in DNA: TGTGCCAGCAGCCGCGGGGACAGGGGAGCCTACGAGCAGTACTTC.

V and J are TRBV20-1 and TRBJ2-5; TRBD2 matches 10 bases. The ends lost 5 bases at V and 4 bases at J; junction bases unmatched: 10. This CDR3 is 15 amino acids long. Germline values: CDR1 DFQATT, CDR2 SNEGSKA (reference sequence). DNA of the CDR3: TGCAGTGCTTACCCTAGCGGGAGCGTAGGAGAGACCCAGTACTTC. Protein product: CSAYPSGSVGETQYF.

There are a few counts of this clonotype. One base away lies a much larger clone, so this may be a sequencing read error. The genes are TRBV9 and TRBJ2-1; tentatively, D is TRBD1 or TRBD2 (6 bases each). From germline, CDR1 is SGDLS and CDR2 YYNGEE. The CDR3 runs to 12 residues. CDR3 nucleotides: TGTGCCAGCGGCGTAGGGGGGAATGAGCAGTTCTTC. Translation: CASGVGGNEQFF. Drawing the rest from reference TRBV9 and TRBJ2-1, the complete variable domain is DSGVTQTPKHLITATGQRVTLRCSPRSGDLSVYWYQQSLDQGLQFLIQYYNGEERAKGNILERFSAQQFPDLHSELNLSSLELGDSALYFCASGVGGNEQFFGPGTRLTVL.

For this clonotype: A single base separates this from a much larger clone, so it may be a read error. This chain links TRBV6-2 or TRBV6-3 with TRBJ2-1, with D possibly matching TRBD1 (5 bases). There are 14 residues in the CDR3. Germline CDR1 and CDR2: MNHEY and SVGEGT. In nucleotides, the CDR3 is TGTGCCAGCAGTAGACAGAACTCCTACAATGAGCAGCTCTTC. It codes for CASSRQNSYNEQLF.

Comments on this clonotype: Possible read error: a much larger clone is one base away. V usage is TRBV9 and J usage is TRBJ1-2; D is uncertain. The V gene's germline CDR1 is SGDLS and CDR2 YYNGEE. The CDR3 length is 11 residues. The CDR3 sequence: CVSSAQDGYTF. As DNA, the CDR3 is TGTGTCAGCAGCGCCCAGGACGGCTACACCTTC.

This clonotype was counted at least ten times. The rearrangement links TRBV7-2 to TRBJ2-7, with 13 bases identical to TRBD2. Germline V lookup: CDR1 SGHTA, CDR2 FQGNSA. The CDR3 is 19 amino acids. V lost 3 bases and J lost 4; bases outside the gene matches: 15. This chain's CDR3 is CASSFFLFGTSGDGYEQYF. CDR3 nucleotide sequence: TGTGCCAGCAGCTTTTTTTTGTTTGGGACTAGCGGGGATGGGTACGAGCAGTACTTC.

About this clonotype itself: This may be a read error: a much more frequent sequence differs by one nucleotide. The chain employs TRBV4-3 and TRBJ2-1; 9 nucleotides align to TRBD2. This CDR3 has 13 residues. In germline, CDR1 is LGHNA, CDR2 YSLEER. The CDR3: CASSPSGNNERFF. The CDR3 DNA is TGCGCCAGCAGCCCTAGCGGGAACAATGAGCGGTTCTTC.

This clonotype has a count of ten or more. The chain links TRBV5-1 to TRBJ2-3; perhaps TRBD2 as D (6 bases). V lost 0 bases to trimming and J lost 0 bases, with 11 bases between them. CDR1 and CDR2 from the germline V gene are SGHRS and YFSETQ. CDR3 size: 16 residues. CDR3 sequence: CASSLGGTHSTDTQYF. CDR3 sequence (DNA): TGCGCCAGCAGCTTGGGTGGGACTCACAGCACAGATACGCAGTATTTT.

The chain couples TRBV3-1 to TRBJ1-1, with TRBD1 matching 8 bases. The CDR3 runs to 13 residues. CDR1 is LGHDT, CDR2 YNNKEL, per germline (reference sequence). Trimming cost V 5 bases and J 7 bases; bases outside gene matches: 6. The CDR3 DNA reads TGTGCCAGCAGCTGCAGGGGGCAGAATGAAGCTTTCTTT. It yields the protein CASSCRGQNEAFF. Variable domain in full (rest from reference TRBV3-1 and TRBJ1-1): DTAVSQTPKYLVTQMGNDKSIKCEQNLGHDTMYWYKQDSKKFLKIMFSYNNKELIINETVPNRFSPKSPDKAHLNLHINSLELGDSAVYFCASSCRGQNEAFFGQGTRLTVV.

The sample holds many counts of this clonotype. The J gene is TRBJ2-7, the V gene TRBV3-1, with 9 bases identical to TRBD2. CDR3 length equals 15 residues. The trim removed 0 bases at V and 6 bases at J, leaving 6 bases unmatched. Germline CDR1 reads LGHDT; CDR2 reads YNNKEL (reference sequence). This CDR3 is CASSQDISGGREQYF. In nucleotides, the CDR3 is TGTGCCAGCAGCCAAGATATTAGCGGGGGCCGCGAGCAGTACTTC.

This chain uses TRBV30 with TRBJ1-4; tentative D call: TRBD1 (5 bases). V lost 0 bases, J lost 4 bases, and 12 bases lay in between. CDR1 and CDR2 (germline): GTSNPN, SVGIG (reference sequence). CDR3 length: 15 amino acids. Here the CDR3 DNA reads TGTGCCTGGAGTGTGGGGGTCGGGAGTAATGAAAAACTGTTTTTT. Protein product: CAWSVGVGSNEKLFF. Complete variable domain (other parts from reference TRBV30 and TRBJ1-4): SQTIHQWPATLVQPVGSPLSLECTVEGTSNPNLYWYRQAAGRGLQLLFYSVGIGQISSEVPQNLSASRPQDRQFILSSKKLLLSDSGFYLCAWSVGVGSNEKLFFGSGTQLSVL.